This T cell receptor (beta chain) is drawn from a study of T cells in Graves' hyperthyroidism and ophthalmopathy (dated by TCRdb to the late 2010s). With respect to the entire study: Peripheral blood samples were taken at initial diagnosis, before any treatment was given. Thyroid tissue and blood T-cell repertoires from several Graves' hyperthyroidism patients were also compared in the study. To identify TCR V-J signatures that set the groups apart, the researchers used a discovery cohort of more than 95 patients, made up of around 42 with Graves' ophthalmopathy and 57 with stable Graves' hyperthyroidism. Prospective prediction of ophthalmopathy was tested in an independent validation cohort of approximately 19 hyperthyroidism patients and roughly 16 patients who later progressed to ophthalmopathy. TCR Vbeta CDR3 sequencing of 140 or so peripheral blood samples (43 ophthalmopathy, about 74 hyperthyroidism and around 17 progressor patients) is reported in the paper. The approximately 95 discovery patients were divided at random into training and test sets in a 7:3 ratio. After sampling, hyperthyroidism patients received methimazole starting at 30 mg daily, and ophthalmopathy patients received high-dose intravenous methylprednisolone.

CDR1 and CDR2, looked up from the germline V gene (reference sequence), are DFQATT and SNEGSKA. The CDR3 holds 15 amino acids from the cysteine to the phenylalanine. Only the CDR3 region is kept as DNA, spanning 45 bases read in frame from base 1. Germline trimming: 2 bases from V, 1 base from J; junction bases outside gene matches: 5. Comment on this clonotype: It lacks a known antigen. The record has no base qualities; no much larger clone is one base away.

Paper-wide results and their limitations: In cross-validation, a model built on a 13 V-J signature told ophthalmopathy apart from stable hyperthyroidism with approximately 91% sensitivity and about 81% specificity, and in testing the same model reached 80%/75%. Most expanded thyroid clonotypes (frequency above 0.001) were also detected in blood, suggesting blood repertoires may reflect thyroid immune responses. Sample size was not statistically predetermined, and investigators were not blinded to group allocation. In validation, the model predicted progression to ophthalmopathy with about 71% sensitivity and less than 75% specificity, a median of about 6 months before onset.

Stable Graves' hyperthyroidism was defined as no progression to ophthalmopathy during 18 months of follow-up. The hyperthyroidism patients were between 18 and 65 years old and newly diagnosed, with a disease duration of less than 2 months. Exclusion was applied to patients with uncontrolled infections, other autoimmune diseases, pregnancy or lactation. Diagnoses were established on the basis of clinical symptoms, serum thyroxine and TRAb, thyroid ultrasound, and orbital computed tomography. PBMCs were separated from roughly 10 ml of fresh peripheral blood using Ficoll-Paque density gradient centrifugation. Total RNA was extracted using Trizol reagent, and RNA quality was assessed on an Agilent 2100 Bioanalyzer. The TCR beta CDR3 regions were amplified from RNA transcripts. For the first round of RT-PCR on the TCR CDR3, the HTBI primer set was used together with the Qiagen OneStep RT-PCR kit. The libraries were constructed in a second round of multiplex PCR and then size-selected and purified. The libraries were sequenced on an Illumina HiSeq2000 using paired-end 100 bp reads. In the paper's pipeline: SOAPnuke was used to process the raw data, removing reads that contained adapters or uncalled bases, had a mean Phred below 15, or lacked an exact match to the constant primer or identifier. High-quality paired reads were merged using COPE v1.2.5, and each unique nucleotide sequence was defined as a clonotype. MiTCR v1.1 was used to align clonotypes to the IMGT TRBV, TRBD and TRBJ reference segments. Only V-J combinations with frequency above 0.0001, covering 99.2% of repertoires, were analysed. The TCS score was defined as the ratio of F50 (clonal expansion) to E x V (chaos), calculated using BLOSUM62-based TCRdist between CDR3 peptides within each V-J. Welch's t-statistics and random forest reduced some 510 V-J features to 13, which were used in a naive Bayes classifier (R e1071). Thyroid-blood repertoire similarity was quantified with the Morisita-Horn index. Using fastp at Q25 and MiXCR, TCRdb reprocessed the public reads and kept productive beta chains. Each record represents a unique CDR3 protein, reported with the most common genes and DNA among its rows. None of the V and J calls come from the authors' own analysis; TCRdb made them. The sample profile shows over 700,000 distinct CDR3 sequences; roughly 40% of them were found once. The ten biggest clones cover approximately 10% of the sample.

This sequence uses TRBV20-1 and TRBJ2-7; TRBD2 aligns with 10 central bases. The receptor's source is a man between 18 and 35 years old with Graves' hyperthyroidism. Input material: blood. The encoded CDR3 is CSARRTSGFSYEQYF. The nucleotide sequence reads TGCAGTGCTAGACGGACTAGCGGATTTTCCTACGAGCAGTACTTC.